One TCR beta chain is described in this entry. Its antigen is not identified. TCRalpha and TCRbeta libraries used 5'RACE with constant-segment primers and UMIs. TCRdb passed the 5' RACE reads through MiXCR, listing each CDR3 protein once. This table has approximately 400,000 distinct CDR3 sequences, around 24% appearing once. The sample comes from a study of T-cell memory formation after mild COVID-19. Across the whole study: In these data, TCR clusters were largely donor specific.

The V end was cut by 3 bases, the J end by 3 bases, with 12 bases between. Germline V gives CDR1 LNHDA, CDR2 SQIVND (reference sequence). The CDR3 has 15 amino acids. Study conclusions and caveats: Chiefly within CM and EM were the contracting CD4+ clones; CD8+ ones were within EMRA. The pre-infection memory compartment contained some responding clones, suggesting cross-reactive memory joined.

The chain is built from TRBV19 and TRBJ2-1, with no clear D. This clonotype was sampled from an adult woman who had mild COVID-19 (a few samples of this study predate the infection). Cell type and time point are not known. Sequencing was performed on PBMCs or a T cell subset sorted from them (not recorded which). The CDR3 loop is CASSIIPAVYNEQFF. In DNA form, the CDR3 reads TGTGCCAGTAGTATTATCCCCGCTGTCTACAATGAGCAGTTCTTC.